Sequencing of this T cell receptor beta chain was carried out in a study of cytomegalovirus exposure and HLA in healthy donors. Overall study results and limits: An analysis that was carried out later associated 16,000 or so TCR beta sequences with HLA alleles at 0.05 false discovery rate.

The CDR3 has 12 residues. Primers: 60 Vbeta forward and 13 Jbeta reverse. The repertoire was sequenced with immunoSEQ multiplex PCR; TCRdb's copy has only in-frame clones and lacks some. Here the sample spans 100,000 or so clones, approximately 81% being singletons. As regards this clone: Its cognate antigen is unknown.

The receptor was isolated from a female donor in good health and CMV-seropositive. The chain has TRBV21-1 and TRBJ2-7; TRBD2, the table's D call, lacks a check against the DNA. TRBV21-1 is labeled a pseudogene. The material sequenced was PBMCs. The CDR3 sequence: CASSRAGNEQYF. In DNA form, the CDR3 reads TGTGCCAGCAGCCGAGCGGGGAACGAGCAGTACTTC.